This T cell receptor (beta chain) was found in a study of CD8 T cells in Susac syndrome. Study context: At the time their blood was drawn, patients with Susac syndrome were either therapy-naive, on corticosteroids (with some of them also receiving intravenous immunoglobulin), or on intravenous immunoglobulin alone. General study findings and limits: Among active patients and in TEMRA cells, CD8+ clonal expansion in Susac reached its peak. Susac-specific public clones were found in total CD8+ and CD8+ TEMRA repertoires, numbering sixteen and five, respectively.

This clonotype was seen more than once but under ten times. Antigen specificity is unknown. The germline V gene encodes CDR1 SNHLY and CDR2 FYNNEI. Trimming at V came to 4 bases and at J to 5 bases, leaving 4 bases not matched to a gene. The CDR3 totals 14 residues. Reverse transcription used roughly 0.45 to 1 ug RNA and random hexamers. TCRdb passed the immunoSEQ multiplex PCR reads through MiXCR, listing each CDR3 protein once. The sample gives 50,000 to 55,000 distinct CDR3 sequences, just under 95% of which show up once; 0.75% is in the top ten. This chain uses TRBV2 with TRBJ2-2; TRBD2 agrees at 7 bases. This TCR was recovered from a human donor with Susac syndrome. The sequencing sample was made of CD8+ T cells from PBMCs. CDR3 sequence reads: CASSVAGVTGELFF. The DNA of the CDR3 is TGTGCCAGCAGTGTCGCGGGGGTAACCGGGGAGCTGTTTTTT.